This T cell receptor beta chain was observed in a study of CD8 T cells in Susac syndrome. Germline trimming cut 6 bases from V and 9 bases from J; bases unmatched to any gene: 14. The germline CDR1 and CDR2 sequences are DFQATT and SNEGSKA (reference sequence). The CDR3 totals 14 residues. The study sequenced TCR beta in blood CD8+ and CD4+ T cells. The patients with Susac syndrome satisfied recently defined diagnostic criteria for either definite or probable disease. A quantity of 0.5 to 1 ug RNA underwent reverse transcription using random hexamers. TCRdb reprocessed the immunoSEQ multiplex PCR reads via MiXCR and lists one record per CDR3 protein. The table shows under 95,000 distinct CDR3 sequences, with more than 85% occurring only once.

The receptor comes from a human donor with Susac syndrome. The gene calls are TRBV20-1 and TRBJ2-1; TRBD2 matches 7 bases. Sequenced sample: CD8+ T cells from PBMCs. CDR3 region: CSAPFGGRMGEQFF. CDR3 DNA sequence: TGCAGTGCACCCTTCGGGGGGAGGATGGGTGAGCAGTTCTTC.